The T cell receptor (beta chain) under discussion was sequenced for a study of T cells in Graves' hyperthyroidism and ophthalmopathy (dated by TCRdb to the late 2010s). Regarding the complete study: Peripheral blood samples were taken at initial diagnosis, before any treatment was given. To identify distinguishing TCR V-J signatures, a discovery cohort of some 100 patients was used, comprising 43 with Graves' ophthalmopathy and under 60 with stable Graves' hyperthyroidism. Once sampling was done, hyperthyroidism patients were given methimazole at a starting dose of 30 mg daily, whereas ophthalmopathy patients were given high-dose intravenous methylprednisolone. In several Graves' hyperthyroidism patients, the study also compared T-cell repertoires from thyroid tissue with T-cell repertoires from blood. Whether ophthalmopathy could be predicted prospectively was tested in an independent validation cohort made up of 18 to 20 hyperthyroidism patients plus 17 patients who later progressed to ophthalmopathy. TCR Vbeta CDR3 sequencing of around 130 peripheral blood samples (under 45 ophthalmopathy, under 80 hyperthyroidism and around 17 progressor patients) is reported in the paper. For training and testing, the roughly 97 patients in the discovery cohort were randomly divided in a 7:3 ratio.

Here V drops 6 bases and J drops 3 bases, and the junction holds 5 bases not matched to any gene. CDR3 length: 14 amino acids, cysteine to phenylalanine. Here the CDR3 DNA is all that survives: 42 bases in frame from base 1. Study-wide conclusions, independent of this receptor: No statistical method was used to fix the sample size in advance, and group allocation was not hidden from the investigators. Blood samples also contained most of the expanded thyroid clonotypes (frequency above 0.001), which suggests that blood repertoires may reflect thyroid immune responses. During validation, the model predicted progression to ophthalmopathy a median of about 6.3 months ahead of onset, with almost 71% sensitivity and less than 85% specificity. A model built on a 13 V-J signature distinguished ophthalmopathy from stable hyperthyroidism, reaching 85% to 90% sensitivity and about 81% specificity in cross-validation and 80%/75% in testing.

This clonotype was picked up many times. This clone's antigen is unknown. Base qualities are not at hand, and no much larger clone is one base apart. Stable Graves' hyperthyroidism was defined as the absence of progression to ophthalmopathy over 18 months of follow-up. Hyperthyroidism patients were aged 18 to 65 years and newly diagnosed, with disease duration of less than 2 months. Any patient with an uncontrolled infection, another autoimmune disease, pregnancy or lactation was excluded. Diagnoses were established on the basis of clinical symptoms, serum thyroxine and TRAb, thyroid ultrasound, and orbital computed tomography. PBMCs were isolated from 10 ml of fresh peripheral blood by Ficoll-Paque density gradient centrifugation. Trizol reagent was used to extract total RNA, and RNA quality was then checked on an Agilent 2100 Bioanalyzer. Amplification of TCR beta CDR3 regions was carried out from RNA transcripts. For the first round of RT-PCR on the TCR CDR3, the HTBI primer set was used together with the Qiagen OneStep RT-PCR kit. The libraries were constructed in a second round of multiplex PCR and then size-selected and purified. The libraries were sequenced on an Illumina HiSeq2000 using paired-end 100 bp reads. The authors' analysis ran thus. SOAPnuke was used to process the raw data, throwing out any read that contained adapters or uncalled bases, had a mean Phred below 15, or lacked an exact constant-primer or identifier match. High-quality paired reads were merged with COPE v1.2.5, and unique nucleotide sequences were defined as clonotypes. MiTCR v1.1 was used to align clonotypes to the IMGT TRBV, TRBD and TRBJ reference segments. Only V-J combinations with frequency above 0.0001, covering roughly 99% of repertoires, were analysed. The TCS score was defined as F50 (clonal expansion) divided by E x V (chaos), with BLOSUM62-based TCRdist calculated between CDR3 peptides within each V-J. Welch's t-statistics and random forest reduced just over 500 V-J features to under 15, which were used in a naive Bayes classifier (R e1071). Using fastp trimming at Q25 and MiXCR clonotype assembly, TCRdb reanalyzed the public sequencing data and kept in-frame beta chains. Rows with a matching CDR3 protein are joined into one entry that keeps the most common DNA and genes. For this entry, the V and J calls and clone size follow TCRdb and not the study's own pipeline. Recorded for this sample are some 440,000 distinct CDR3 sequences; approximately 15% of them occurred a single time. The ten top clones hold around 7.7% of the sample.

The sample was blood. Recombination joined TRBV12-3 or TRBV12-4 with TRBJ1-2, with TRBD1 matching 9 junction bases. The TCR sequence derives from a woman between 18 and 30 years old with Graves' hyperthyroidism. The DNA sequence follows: TGTGCCAGCAGACACACAGGGGGCTACTATGGCTACACCTTC. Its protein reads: CASRHTGGYYGYTF.